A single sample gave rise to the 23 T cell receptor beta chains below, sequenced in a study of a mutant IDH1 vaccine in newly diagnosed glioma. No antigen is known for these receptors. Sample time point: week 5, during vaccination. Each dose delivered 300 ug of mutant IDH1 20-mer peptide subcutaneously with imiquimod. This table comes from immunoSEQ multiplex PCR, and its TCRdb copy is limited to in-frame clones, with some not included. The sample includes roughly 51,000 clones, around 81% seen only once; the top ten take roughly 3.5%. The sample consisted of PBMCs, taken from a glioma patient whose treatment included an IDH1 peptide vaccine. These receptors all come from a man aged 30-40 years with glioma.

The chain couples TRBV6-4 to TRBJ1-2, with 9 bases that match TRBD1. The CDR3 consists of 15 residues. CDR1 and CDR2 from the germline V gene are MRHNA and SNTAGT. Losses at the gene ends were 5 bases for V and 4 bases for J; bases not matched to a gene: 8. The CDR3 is CASSPHRGLGYGYTF. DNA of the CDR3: TGTGCCAGCAGTCCACACAGGGGGCTGGGCTATGGCTACACCTTC.

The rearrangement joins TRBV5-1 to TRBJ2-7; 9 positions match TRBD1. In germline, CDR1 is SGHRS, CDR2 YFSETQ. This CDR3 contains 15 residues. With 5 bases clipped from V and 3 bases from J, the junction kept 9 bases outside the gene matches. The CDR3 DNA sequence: TGCGCCAGCAGGCAGACAGGGGGTCAGGGCTACGAGCAGTACTTC. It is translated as CASRQTGGQGYEQYF. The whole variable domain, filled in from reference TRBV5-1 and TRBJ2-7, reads KAGVTQTPRYLIKTRGQQVTLSCSPISGHRSVSWYQQTPGQGLQFLFEYFSETQRNKGNFPGRFSGRQFSNSRSEMNVSTLELGDSALYLCASRQTGGQGYEQYFGPGTRLTVT.

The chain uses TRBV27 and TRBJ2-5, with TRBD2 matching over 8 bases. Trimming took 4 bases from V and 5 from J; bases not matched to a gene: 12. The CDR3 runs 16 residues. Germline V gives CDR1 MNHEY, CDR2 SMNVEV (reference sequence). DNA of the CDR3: TGTGCCAGCAGTTCGCGCAGGCCAGCGGGGGTGGAGACCCAGTACTTC. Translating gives CASSSRRPAGVETQYF.

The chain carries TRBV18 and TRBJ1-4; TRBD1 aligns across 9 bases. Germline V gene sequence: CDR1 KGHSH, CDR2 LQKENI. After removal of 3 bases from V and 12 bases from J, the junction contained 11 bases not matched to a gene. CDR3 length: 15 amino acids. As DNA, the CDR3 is TGTGCCAGCTCACCCCCGTCCCGGGACAGGGTGGAACTGTTTTTT. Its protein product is CASSPPSRDRVELFF.

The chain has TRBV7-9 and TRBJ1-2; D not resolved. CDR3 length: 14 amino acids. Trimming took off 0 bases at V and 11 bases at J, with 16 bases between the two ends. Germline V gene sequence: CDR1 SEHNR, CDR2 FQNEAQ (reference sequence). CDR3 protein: CASSLAVSRLGYTF. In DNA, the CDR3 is TGTGCCAGCAGCTTAGCGGTCAGTAGGCTTGGGTACACCTTC. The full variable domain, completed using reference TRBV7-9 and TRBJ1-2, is DTGVSQNPRHKITKRGQNVTFRCDPISEHNRLYWYRQTLGQGPEFLTYFQNEAQLEKSRLLSDRFSAERPKGSFSTLEIQRTEQGDSAMYLCASSLAVSRLGYTFGSGTRLTVV.

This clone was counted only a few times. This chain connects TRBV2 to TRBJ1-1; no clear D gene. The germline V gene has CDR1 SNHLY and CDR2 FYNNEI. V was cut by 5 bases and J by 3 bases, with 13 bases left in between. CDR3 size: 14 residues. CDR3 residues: CASSLLSGDTEAFF. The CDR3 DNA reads TGTGCCAGCAGTCTCCTAAGCGGGGACACTGAAGCTTTCTTT.

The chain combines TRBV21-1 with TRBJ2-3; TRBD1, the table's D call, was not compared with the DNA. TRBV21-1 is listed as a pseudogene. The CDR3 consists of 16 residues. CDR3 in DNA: TGTGCCAGCAGCAAAGGGGGGCAGGACAACACAGATACGCAGTATTTT. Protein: CASSKGGQDNTDTQYF.

CDR3 sequence: CASRITGIRSAYEQYF. Here the CDR3 DNA reads TGTGCCAGCAGAATCACAGGGATAAGGAGCGCTTACGAGCAGTACTTC. The chain combines TRBV27 with TRBJ2-7; possibly TRBD1 for D (6 bases). The CDR3 consists of 16 residues. V was trimmed by 6 bases and J by 4 bases, leaving 22 bases between them. Germline-derived CDR1 and CDR2 are MNHEY and SMNVEV (reference sequence).

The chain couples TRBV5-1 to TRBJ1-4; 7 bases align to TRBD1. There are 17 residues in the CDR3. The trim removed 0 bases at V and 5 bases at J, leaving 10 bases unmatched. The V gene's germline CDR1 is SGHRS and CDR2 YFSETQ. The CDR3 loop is CASSLAGATGRNEKLFF. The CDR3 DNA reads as TGCGCCAGCAGCTTGGCGGGGGCGACAGGGAGAAATGAAAAACTGTTTTTT.

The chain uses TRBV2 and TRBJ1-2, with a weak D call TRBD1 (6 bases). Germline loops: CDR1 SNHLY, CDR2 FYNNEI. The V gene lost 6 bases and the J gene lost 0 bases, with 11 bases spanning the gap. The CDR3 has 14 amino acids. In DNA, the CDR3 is TGTGCCAGCAGCGTGGACAGATCTAACTATGGCTACACCTTC. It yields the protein CASSVDRSNYGYTF.

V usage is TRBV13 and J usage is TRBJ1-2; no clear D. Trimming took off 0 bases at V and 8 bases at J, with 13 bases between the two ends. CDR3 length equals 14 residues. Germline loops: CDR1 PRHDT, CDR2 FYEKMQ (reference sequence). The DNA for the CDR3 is TGTGCCAGCAGCTTAGGAAGCGAATGGGGAGGCTACACCTTC. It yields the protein CASSLGSEWGGYTF.

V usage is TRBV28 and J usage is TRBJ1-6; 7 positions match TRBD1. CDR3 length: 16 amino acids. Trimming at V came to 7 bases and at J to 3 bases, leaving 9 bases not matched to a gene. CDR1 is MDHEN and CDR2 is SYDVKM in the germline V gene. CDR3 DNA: TGTGCCAGCACTGTTGGGGACAGCCGCTATAATTCACCCCTCCACTTT. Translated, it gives CASTVGDSRYNSPLHF.

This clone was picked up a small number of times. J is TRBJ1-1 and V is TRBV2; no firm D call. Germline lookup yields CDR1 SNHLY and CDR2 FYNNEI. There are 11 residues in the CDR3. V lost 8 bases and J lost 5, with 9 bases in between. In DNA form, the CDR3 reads TGTGCCAGCCCGAGCCTTACTGAAGCTTTCTTT. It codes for CASPSLTEAFF.

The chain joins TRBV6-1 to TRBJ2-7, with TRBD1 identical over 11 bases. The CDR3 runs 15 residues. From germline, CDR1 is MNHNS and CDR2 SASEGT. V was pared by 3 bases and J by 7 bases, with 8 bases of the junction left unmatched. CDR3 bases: TGTGCCAGCAGTGACCGGACAGGGGGCACTCGGGAGCAGTACTTC. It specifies CASSDRTGGTREQYF.

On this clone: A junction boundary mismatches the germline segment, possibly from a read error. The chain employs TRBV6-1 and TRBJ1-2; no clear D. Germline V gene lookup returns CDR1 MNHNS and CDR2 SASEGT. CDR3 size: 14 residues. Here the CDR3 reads CASSDFRASAPLDF. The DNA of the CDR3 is TGTGCCAGCAGTGATTTTAGGGCCTCCGCCCCCCTGGACTTC.

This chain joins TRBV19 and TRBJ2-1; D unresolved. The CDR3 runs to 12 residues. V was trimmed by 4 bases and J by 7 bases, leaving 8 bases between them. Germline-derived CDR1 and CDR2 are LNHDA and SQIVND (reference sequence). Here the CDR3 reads CASSRGRNEQFF. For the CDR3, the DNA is TGTGCCAGTAGTAGAGGTCGAAATGAGCAGTTCTTC.

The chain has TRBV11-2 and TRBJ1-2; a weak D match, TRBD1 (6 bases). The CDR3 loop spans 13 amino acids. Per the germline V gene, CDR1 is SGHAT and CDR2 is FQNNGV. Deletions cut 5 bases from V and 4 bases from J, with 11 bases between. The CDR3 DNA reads TGTGCCAGCAGCACCGGACAGATCTATGGCTACACCTTC. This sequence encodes CASSTGQIYGYTF.

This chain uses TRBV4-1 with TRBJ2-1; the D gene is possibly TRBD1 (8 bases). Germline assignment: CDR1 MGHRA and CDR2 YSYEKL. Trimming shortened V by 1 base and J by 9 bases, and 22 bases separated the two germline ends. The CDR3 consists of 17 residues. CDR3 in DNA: TGCGCCAGCAGCCAAGGGCGAGCCAGGGGGCGCGGGAGTGAGCAGTTCTTC. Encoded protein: CASSQGRARGRGSEQFF.

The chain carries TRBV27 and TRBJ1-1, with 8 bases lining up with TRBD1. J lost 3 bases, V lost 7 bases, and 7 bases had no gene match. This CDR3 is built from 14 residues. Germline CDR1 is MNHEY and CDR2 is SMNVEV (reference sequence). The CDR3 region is CASKLDRVHTEAFF. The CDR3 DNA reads TGTGCCAGCAAGCTGGACAGGGTACACACTGAAGCTTTCTTT.

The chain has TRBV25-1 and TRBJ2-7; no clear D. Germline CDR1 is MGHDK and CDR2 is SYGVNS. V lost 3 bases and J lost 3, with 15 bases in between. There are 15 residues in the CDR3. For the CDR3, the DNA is TGTGCCAGCAGTGATCCTTGGGAACGGAGCTACGAGCAGTACTTC. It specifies CASSDPWERSYEQYF.

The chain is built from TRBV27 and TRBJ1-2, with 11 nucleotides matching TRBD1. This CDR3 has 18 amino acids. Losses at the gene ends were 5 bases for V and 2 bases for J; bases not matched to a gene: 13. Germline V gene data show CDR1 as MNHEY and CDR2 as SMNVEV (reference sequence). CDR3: CASSPYGGQGGENYGYTF. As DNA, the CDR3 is TGTGCCAGCAGTCCCTATGGGGGACAGGGGGGTGAGAACTATGGCTACACCTTC.

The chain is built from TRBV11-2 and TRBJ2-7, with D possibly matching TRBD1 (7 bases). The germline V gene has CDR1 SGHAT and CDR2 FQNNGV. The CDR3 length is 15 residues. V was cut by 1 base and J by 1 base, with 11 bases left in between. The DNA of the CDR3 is TGTGCCAGCAGCTTAGTACCAGGGGGGTCCTACGAGCAGTACTTC. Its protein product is CASSLVPGGSYEQYF. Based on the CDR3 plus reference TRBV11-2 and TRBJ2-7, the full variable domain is EAGVAQSPRYKIIEKRQSVAFWCNPISGHATLYWYQQILGQGPKLLIQFQNNGVVDDSQLPKDRFSAERLKGVDSTLKIQPAKLEDSAVYLCASSLVPGGSYEQYFGPGTRLTVT.

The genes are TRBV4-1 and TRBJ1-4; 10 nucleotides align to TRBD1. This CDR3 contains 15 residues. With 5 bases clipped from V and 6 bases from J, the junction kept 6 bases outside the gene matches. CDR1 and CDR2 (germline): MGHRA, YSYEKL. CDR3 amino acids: CASSTHGTGDEKLFF. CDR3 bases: TGCGCCAGCAGCACCCACGGGACAGGGGATGAAAAACTGTTTTTT.